This T cell receptor beta chain was identified in a study of T cells in localized non-small cell lung cancer. General observations from the study: Adjacent lung tissue had a median roughly 55 of the top 100 clones found in the tumor. The highest T cell clonality was in uninvolved adjacent lung, above tumor. In the blood, greater T cell density corresponded to longer overall survival. Since sequencing was restricted to only one region of the tumor, intratumor heterogeneity remains a possibility.

CDR3 length: 14 residues. The germline gives CDR1 MNHEY, CDR2 SMNVEV (reference sequence). A word on this clone: Its specificity is not known. A junction end diverges from the germline sequence, so it may reflect a read error.

Only in-frame clones appear in the TCRdb table, and some are missing; sequencing was by immunoSEQ multiplex PCR. The data contain approximately 11,000 clones, approximately 80% of them seen just once; the ten biggest clones take up around 21%. V is TRBV27 and J is TRBJ1-1, with D perhaps matching TRBD1 (6 bases). The clonotype was recovered from a female donor older than 55 with stage II lung adenocarcinoma. The sample was peripheral blood mononuclear cells, taken before any cancer treatment. The CDR3 nucleotides are TGTGCCAGCAGTTTCCTCGGTGCTGGGGGGGCGACCCTCTTT. It is translated as CASSFLGAGGATLF.